This entry describes one T cell receptor beta chain. The antigen is not known. V was clipped by 0 bases and J by 2 bases; unmatched bases: 3. The CDR3 totals 15 residues. Germline assignment: CDR1 SGDLS and CDR2 YYNGEE. Researchers partitioned CD4+ cells into CD45RA+ naive and CD45RA-negative memory subsets. Genomic DNA (from each subset) was split evenly across several immunoSEQ plates. The method was immunoSEQ multiplex PCR; TCRdb's version includes in-frame clones alone and lacks a portion of them. The sample lists some 580,000 clones, almost 97% occurring once. This sample stems from a study of shared clonotypes between healthy human individuals. Study-wide points: Among the subsets, naive ones generally showed larger estimated richness than memory ones. Shared clonotypes across all four donors exceeded non-shared ones in generation probability.

Sequenced sample: naive CD4+ T cells sorted from blood. Subset given: CD45RA+ positively selected. The rearrangement joins TRBV9 to TRBJ2-3, with 7 bases aligning to TRBD2. The clonotype originates from a woman aged 25 to 39 in good health. CDR3 amino acids: CASSVVAGDTDTQYF. The DNA for the CDR3 is TGTGCCAGCAGCGTAGTGGCGGGGGACACAGATACGCAGTATTTT. Complete variable domain (other parts from reference TRBV9 and TRBJ2-3): DSGVTQTPKHLITATGQRVTLRCSPRSGDLSVYWYQQSLDQGLQFLIQYYNGEERAKGNILERFSAQQFPDLHSELNLSSLELGDSALYFCASSVVAGDTDTQYFGPGTRLTVL.